By share, the clone carrying this T cell receptor (delta chain) ranks as medium-sized. Its antigen is not known. The sample comes from a study of gammadelta T cells in human blood. The study, taken as a whole, reports: Polyclonal expansion of innate γδ T cells after birth appeared microbially driven.

TCRdb reapplied CATT to the RT-PCR reads. Of some 1,900 delta-chain clones listed, about 2.5% were seen once; the top ten hold 20% to 25%. The CDR3 has 21 amino acids. Germline V gene data show CDR1 as GEAIGNYY and CDR2 as EKD. Unmatched junction bases numbered 11, after V lost 0 bases and J lost 0 bases. Specimen: Vgamma9Vdelta2 gamma-delta T cells from fetal blood. The receptor was isolated from a human fetus. The chain couples TRDV2 to TRDJ3; TRDD3 agrees at 9 bases. CDR3 DNA sequence: TGTGCCTGTGACACCGGTGTGGTGGGGGATATCAGCTCCTGGGACACCCGACAGATGTTTTTC. As protein: CACDTGVVGDISSWDTRQMFF.